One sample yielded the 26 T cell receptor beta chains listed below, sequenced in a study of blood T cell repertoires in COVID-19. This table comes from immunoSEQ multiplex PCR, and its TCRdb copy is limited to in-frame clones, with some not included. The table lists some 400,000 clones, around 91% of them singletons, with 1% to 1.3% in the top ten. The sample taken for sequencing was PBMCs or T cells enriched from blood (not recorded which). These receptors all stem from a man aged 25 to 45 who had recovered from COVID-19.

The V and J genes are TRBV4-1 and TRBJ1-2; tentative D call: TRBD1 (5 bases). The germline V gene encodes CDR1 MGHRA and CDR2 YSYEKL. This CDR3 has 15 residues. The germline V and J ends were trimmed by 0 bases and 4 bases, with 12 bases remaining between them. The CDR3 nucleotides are TGCGCCAGCAGCCAAGAACTGGGGCAGTTCTATGGCTACACCTTC. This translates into CASSQELGQFYGYTF.

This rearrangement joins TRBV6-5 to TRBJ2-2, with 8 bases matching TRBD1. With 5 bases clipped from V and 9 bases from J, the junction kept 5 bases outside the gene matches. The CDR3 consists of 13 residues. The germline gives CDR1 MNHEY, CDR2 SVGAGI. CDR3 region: CASSNRDRRELFF. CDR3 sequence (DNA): TGTGCCAGCAGTAACCGGGACAGGAGGGAGCTGTTTTTT.

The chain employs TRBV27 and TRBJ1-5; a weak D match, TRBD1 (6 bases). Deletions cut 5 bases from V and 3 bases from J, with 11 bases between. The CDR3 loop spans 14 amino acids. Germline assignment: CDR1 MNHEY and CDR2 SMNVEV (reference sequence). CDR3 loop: CASSDNRVNQPQHF. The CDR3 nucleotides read TGTGCCAGCAGTGACAACAGGGTCAATCAGCCCCAGCATTTT.

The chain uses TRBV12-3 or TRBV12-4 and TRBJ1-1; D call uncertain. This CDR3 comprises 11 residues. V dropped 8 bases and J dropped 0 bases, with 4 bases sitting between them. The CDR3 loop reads CASVMNTEAFF. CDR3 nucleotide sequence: TGTGCCAGCGTTATGAACACTGAAGCTTTCTTT.

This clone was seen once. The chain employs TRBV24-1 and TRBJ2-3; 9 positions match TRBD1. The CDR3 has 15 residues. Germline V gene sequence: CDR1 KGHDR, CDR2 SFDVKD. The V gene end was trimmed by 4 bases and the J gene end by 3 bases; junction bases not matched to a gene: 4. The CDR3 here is CATSETGGGTDTQYF. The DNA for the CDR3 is TGTGCCACCAGTGAAACAGGGGGCGGAACAGATACGCAGTATTTT.

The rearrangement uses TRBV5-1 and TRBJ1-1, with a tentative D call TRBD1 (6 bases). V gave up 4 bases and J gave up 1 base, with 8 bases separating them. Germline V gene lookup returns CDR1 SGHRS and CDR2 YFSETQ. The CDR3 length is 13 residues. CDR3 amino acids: CASSIQGNTEAFF. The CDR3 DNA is TGCGCCAGCAGCATACAGGGGAACACTGAAGCTTTCTTT.

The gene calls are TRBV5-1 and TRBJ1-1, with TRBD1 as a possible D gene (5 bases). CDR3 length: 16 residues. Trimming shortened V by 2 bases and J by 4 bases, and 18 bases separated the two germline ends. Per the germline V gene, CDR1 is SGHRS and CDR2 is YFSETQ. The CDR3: CASSFNSGARGTEAFF. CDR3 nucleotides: TGCGCCAGCAGCTTCAACAGCGGGGCTCGGGGCACTGAAGCTTTCTTT.

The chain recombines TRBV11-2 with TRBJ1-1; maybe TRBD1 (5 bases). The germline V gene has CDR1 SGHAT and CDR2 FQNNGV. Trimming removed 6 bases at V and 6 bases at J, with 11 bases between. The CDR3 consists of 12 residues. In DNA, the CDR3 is TGTGCCAGCAGGGGGGGAGGGTCTGAAGCTTTCTTT. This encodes CASRGGGSEAFF.

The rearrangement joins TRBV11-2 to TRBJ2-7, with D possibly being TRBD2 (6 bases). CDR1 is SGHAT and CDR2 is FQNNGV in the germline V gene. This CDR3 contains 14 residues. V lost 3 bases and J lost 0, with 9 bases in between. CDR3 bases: TGTGCCAGCAGCTTCTCGGGGGACTCCTACGAGCAGTACTTC. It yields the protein CASSFSGDSYEQYF.

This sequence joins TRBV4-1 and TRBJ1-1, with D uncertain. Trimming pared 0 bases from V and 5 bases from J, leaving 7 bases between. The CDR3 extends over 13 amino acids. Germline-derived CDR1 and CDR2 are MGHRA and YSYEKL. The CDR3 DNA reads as TGCGCCAGCAGCCAAGATCCCCGTACTGAAGCTTTCTTT. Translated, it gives CASSQDPRTEAFF.

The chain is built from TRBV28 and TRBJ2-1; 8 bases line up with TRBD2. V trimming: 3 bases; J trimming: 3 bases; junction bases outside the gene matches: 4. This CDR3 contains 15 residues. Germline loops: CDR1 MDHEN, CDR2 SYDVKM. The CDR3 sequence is CASSLVAGNYNEQFF. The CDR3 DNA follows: TGTGCCAGCAGTTTGGTAGCGGGGAACTACAATGAGCAGTTCTTC.

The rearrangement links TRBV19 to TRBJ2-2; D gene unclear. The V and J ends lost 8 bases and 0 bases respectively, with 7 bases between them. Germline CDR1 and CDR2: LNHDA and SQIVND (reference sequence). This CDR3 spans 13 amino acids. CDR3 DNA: TGTGCCAGTCGAACAGCGAACACCGGGGAGCTGTTTTTT. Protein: CASRTANTGELFF.

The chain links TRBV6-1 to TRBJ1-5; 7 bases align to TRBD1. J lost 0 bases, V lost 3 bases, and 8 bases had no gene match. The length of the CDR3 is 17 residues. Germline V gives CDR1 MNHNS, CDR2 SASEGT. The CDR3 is CASSEGGQMNSNQPQHF. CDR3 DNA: TGTGCCAGCAGTGAGGGGGGACAGATGAATAGCAATCAGCCCCAGCATTTT.

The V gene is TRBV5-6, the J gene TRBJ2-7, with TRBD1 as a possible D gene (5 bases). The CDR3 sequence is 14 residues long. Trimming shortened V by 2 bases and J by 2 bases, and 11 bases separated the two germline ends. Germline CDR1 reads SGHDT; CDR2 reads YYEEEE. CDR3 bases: TGTGCCAGCAGCTTAGGGGTACACCCCTACGAGCAGTACTTC. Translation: CASSLGVHPYEQYF.

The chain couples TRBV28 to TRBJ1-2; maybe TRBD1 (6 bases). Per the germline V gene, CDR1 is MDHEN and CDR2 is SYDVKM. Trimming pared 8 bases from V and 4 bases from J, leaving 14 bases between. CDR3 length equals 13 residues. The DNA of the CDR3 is TGTGCCAGCCAGCTAGCGGACAGCTATGGCTACACCTTC. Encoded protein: CASQLADSYGYTF.

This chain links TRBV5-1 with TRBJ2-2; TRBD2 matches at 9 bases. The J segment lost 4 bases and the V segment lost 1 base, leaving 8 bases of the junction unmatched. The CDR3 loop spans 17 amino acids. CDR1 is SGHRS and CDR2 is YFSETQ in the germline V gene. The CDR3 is CASSLTLAGVFTGELFF. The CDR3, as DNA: TGCGCCAGCAGCTTGACCTTAGCGGGAGTGTTCACCGGGGAGCTGTTTTTT.

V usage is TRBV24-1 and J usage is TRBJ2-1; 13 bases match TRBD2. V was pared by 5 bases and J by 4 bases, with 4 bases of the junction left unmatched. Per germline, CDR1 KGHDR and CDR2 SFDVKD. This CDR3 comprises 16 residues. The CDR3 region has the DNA TGTGCCACCAGTGCCCTACTAGCGGGAGGGTACAATGAGCAGTTCTTC. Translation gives CATSALLAGGYNEQFF.

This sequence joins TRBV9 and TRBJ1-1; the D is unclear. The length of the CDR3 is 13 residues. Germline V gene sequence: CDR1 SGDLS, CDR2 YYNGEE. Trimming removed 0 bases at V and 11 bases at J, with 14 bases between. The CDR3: CASSVELAGRAFF. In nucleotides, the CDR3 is TGTGCCAGCAGCGTAGAGCTCGCGGGGAGGGCTTTCTTT.

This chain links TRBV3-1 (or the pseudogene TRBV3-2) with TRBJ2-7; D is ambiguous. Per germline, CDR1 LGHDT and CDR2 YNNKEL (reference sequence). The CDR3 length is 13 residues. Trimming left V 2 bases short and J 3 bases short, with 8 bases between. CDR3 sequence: CASSQRRSYEQYF. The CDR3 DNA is TGTGCCAGCAGCCAAAGACGGAGCTACGAGCAGTACTTC.

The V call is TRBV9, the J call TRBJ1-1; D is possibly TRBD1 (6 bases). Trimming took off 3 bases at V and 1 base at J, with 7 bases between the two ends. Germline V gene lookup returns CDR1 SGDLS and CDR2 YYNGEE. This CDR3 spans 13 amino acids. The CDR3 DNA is TGTGCCAGCAGCGGAGGGGGGAACACTGAAGCTTTCTTT. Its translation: CASSGGGNTEAFF.

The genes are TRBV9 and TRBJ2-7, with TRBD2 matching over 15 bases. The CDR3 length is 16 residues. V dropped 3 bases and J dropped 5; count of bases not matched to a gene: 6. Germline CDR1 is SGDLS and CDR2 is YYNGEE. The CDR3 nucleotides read TGTGCCAGCAGCGGGGGGACTAGCGGGAGGTTACACGAGCAGTACTTC. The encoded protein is CASSGGTSGRLHEQYF. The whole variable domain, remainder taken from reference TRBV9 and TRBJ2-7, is DSGVTQTPKHLITATGQRVTLRCSPRSGDLSVYWYQQSLDQGLQFLIQYYNGEERAKGNILERFSAQQFPDLHSELNLSSLELGDSALYFCASSGGTSGRLHEQYFGPGTRLTVT.

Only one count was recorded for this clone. CDR3 nucleotides: TGTGCCAGCAGCTTACTTTTAGCGGCTTACAATGAGCAGTTCTTC. Amino acids: CASSLLLAAYNEQFF. The chain joins TRBV7-9 to TRBJ2-1, with TRBD2 as a possible D gene (6 bases). This CDR3 comprises 15 residues. Trimming stripped 2 bases from V and 4 bases from J, with 12 bases between. Germline CDR1 and CDR2: SEHNR and FQNEAQ (reference sequence).

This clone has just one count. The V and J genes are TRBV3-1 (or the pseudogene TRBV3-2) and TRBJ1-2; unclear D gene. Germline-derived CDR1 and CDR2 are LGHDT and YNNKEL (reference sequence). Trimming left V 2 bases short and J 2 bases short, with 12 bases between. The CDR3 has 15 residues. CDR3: CASSQHQTENYGYTF. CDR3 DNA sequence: TGTGCCAGCAGCCAACACCAAACAGAGAACTATGGCTACACCTTC.

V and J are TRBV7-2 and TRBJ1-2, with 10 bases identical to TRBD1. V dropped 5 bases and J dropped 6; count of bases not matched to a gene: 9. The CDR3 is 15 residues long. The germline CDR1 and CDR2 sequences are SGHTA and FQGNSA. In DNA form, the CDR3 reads TGTGCCAGCAGCCAACAGGACAGGGGGAGAGATGGCTACACCTTC. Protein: CASSQQDRGRDGYTF. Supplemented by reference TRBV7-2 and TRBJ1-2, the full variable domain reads GAGVSQSPSNKVTEKGKDVELRCDPISGHTALYWYRQSLGQGLEFLIYFQGNSAPDKSGLPSDRFSAERTGGSVSTLTIQRTQQEDSAVYLCASSQQDRGRDGYTFGSGTRLTVV.

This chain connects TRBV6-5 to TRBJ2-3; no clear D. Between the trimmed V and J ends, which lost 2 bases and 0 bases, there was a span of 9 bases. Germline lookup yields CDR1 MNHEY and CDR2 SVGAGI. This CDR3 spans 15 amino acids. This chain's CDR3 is CASSYLGRSTDTQYF. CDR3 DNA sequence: TGTGCCAGCAGTTACCTAGGTAGGAGCACAGATACGCAGTATTTT.

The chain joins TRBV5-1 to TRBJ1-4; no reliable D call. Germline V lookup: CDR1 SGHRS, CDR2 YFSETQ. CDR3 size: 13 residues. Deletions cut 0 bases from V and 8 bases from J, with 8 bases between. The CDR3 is CASSLGALEKLFF. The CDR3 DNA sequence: TGCGCCAGCAGCTTGGGCGCGCTCGAAAAACTGTTTTTT.